Below, 8 T cell receptor beta chains from the same sample are listed, as sequenced in a study of CD8 T cells in Susac syndrome. The authors reverse transcribed roughly 0.5 to 1 ug RNA with random hexamers. TCRdb redid the calling of the immunoSEQ multiplex PCR reads with MiXCR, one entry per CDR3 protein. The sample records 200,000 or so distinct CDR3 sequences, around nine tenths being singletons. The material sequenced was CD8+ T cells from PBMCs. The source is a human donor with multiple sclerosis.

This sequence joins TRBV2 and TRBJ1-1, with D hard to call. In germline, CDR1 is SNHLY, CDR2 FYNNEI. CDR3 size: 15 residues. V was cut by 0 bases and J by 6 bases, with 14 bases left in between. The CDR3 DNA sequence: TGTGCCAGCAGTGAAGCGCTTAGGGATGACGCTGAAGCTTTCTTT. Residues: CASSEALRDDAEAFF.

This clonotype was counted once. The rearrangement links TRBV4-3 to TRBJ2-7, with TRBD2 matching 8 bases. Germline V gene sequence: CDR1 LGHNA, CDR2 YSLEER. The length of the CDR3 is 17 residues. V trimming: 1 base; J trimming: 4 bases; junction bases outside the gene matches: 12. The DNA of the CDR3 is TGCGCCAGCAGCCAAGCATTTGGGAGCGGGAGACAGTACGAGCAGTACTTC. This gives the protein CASSQAFGSGRQYEQYF.

The V gene is TRBV18, the J gene TRBJ2-6; 9 nucleotides match TRBD1. V trimming: 5 bases; J trimming: 0 bases; junction bases outside the gene matches: 8. The germline V gene encodes CDR1 KGHSH and CDR2 LQKENI. CDR3 length: 18 residues. For the CDR3, the DNA is TGTGCCAGCTCAAGGCTGACAGGGGGATTCTCTGGGGCCAACGTCCTGACTTTC. Encoded protein: CASSRLTGGFSGANVLTF.

This sequence joins TRBV27 and TRBJ2-1; D is unclear. Between the trimmed V and J ends, which lost 3 bases and 2 bases, there was a span of 11 bases. Germline assignment: CDR1 MNHEY and CDR2 SMNVEV (reference sequence). The length of the CDR3 is 15 residues. CDR3 nucleotide sequence: TGTGCCAGCAGTTTCAAAGCGCCCACCTACAATGAGCAGTTCTTC. Encoded protein: CASSFKAPTYNEQFF.

The chain is built from TRBV19 and TRBJ2-2; D might be TRBD2 (7 bases). Germline V lookup: CDR1 LNHDA, CDR2 SQIVND (reference sequence). The CDR3 is made up of 15 amino acids. Deletions cut 1 base from V and 5 bases from J, with 11 bases between. The CDR3 loop is CASSIAGGATGELFF. DNA for the CDR3: TGTGCCAGTAGTATAGCTGGGGGGGCGACCGGGGAGCTGTTTTTT. Filled out from reference TRBV19 and TRBJ2-2, the complete variable domain reads DGGITQSPKYLFRKEGQNVTLSCEQNLNHDAMYWYRQDPGQGLRLIYYSQIVNDFQKGDIAEGYSVSREKKESFPLTVTSAQKNPTAFYLCASSIAGGATGELFFGEGSRLTVL.

This clonotype was counted once. Sequence at one end of the junction differs from germline and may be a read error. V gene TRBV7-7 combines with J gene TRBJ2-5, with D possibly matching TRBD2 (7 bases). CDR1 and CDR2 (germline): SSHAT, FNYEAQ (reference sequence). The CDR3 spans 16 residues. The CDR3 reads CASSSRFAGARETQYF. The CDR3, as DNA: TGTGCTAGCAGCTCCCGCTTTGCGGGGGCGCGGGAGACCCAGTACTTC.

This chain connects TRBV9 to TRBJ2-7, with TRBD1 as a possible D gene (6 bases). V lost 5 bases to trimming and J lost 0 bases, with 12 bases between them. The CDR3 runs 14 residues. Germline lookup yields CDR1 SGDLS and CDR2 YYNGEE. The CDR3 DNA is TGTGCCAGCAGTAACACAGGGCTCTCCTACGAGCAGTACTTC. Protein product: CASSNTGLSYEQYF. The full variable domain, its missing parts supplied by reference TRBV9 and TRBJ2-7, is DSGVTQTPKHLITATGQRVTLRCSPRSGDLSVYWYQQSLDQGLQFLIQYYNGEERAKGNILERFSAQQFPDLHSELNLSSLELGDSALYFCASSNTGLSYEQYFGPGTRLTVT.

This clonotype was seen only once. The J gene is TRBJ2-3, the V gene TRBV4-2; D uncertain. This CDR3 has 15 residues. Looked up from germline, CDR1 is LGHNA and CDR2 is YNFKEQ. Trimming removed 0 bases at V and 0 bases at J, with 7 bases between. The CDR3 region is CASSQDPASTDTQYF. The DNA for the CDR3 is TGTGCCAGCAGCCAAGATCCCGCTAGCACAGATACGCAGTATTTT.